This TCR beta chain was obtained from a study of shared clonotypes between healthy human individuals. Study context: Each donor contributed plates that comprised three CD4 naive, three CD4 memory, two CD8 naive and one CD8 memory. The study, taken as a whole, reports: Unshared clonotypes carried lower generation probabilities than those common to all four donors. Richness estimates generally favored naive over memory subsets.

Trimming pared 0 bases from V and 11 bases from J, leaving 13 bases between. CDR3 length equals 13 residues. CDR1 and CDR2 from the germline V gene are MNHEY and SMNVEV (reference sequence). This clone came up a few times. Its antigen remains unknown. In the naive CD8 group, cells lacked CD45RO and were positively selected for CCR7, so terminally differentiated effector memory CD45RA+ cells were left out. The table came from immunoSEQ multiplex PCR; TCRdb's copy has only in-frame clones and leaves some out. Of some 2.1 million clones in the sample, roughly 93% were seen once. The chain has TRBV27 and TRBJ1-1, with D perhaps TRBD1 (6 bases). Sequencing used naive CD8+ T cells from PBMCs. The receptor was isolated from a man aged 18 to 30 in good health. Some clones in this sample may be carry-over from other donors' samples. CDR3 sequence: CASSLSNRVSAFF. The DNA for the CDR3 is TGTGCCAGCAGTTTATCGAACAGGGTTAGCGCTTTCTTT.